The rows below give T cell receptor beta chains drawn from one sample of a study of technical replicates of blood from a handful of donors. This table comes from immunoSEQ multiplex PCR, and its TCRdb copy is limited to in-frame clones, with some not included. Here the sample spans about 60,000 clones, approximately 84% being singletons. Sample: PBMCs. The source of these receptors is a human donor in good health. Some clones in this sample may be carry-over from other donors' samples. The CDR3 runs from the conserved cysteine through the conserved F or W. Each record gives: V gene, clone size, J gene, CDR3 protein. Size is stated for part of the rows, as once, few or many counts, or as a class when the clone is expanded.

>TRBV5-1|-|TRBJ1-2
CASREAYRLSGYTF
>TRBV2|once|TRBJ1-6
CASSERTYNSPLHF
>TRBV2|-|TRBJ1-5
CASSATAQGGVTGQPQHF
>TRBV6-5|-|TRBJ1-1
CASSSRGRQGTFF
>TRBV6-6|-|TRBJ2-7
CASSYSNGKTYEQYF
>TRBV6-5|-|TRBJ2-7
CASSSTGTSGGKQYF
>TRBV7-6|-|TRBJ2-3
CASSLEIGGAGTDTQYF
>TRBV27|-|TRBJ2-1
CASRTERERYEQFF
>TRBV18|-|TRBJ2-7
CASSPALSGYEQYF
>TRBV7-9|-|TRBJ2-1
CASSLGVRRGPISYNEQFF
>TRBV5-1|-|TRBJ1-2
CASRSLSGYGYTF
>TRBV7-9|-|TRBJ2-2
CASSPGLAGGPTGELFF
>TRBV30|-|TRBJ2-5
CAWSVKGGQRTQYF
>TRBV5-8|-|TRBJ2-3
CASSLGSGTDTQYF
>TRBV4-2|-|TRBJ2-7
CASSWTGDSYEQYF
>TRBV7-9|-|TRBJ2-2
CASSPNSGSTGELFF
>TRBV30|-|TRBJ2-7
CAWSTRTSGNSILYEQYF
>TRBV4-1|-|TRBJ2-3
CASSRDRLGDTQYF
>TRBV7-2|-|TRBJ1-5
CASSLYMDQPQHF
>TRBV29-1|-|TRBJ2-1
CSVEDLKKGGTGRFIEQFF
>TRBV5-1|-|TRBJ2-2
CASSFQAGGYPELFF
>TRBV5-4|-|TRBJ1-4
CASSLTRNDEKLFF
>TRBV7-2|-|TRBJ2-1
CASSFSRGGRVHNEQFF
>TRBV19|-|TRBJ1-5
CASSTLQGVNQPQHF
>TRBV10-2|-|TRBJ2-7
CASSGGRNYEQYF
>TRBV5-4|-|TRBJ2-3
CASSTTLADNTDTQYF
>TRBV12-5|-|TRBJ2-4
CASGTSGGALDIQYF
>TRBV6-5|-|TRBJ2-1
CASSYSGYNEQFF
>TRBV2|-|TRBJ2-7
CASRAPGKAEQYF
>TRBV10-2|-|TRBJ2-7
CASSDLAGASAEQYF
>TRBV7-9|-|TRBJ1-6
CASKRQGVNSPLHF
>TRBV30|-|TRBJ2-3
CAWKRGRGTDTQYF
>TRBV30|-|TRBJ2-3
CAWSLAASGVSDTQYF
>TRBV11-2|-|TRBJ2-6
CASSLTWGANVLTF
>TRBV7-7|-|TRBJ2-2
CASSLGREGTGELFF
>TRBV7-3|few|TRBJ1-1
CASSSDGQNTEAFF
>TRBV27|-|TRBJ2-7
CASSPDGDRVNLEQYF
>TRBV7-8|-|TRBJ2-7
CASSLAYRLAGGQEQYF
>TRBV5-1|medium-sized|TRBJ2-1
CASSFGGGYNEQFF
>TRBV25-1|-|TRBJ2-1
CASLASGGITEQFF
>TRBV7-9|-|TRBJ1-1
CASSTWRDREAFF
>TRBV2|-|TRBJ2-5
CASSEVGSLWGETQYF
>TRBV25-1|-|TRBJ2-1
CASSGRTGVNEQFF
>TRBV9|-|TRBJ2-7
CASSAGAGSYEQYF
>TRBV27|-|TRBJ2-3
CASSLEVAGGPTDTQYF